The 19 T cell receptor beta chains in this list originate from one sample, sequenced in a study of blood T cells in healthy people across ages. A second PCR, run for roughly 6 to 11 cycles, used a sample-barcoded 5' primer plus a J-beta primer mix. TCRdb re-analysed the 5' RACE reads in MiXCR, keeping a single row per CDR3 protein. The sample has hundreds of thousands of distinct CDR3 sequences; around three fifths are singletons. Input material: blood. The receptors here all came from a middle-aged man in good health.

This clonotype was seen a few times. The chain links TRBV28 to TRBJ2-3; D gene unclear. Germline-derived CDR1 and CDR2 are MDHEN and SYDVKM. The CDR3 covers 17 residues. V shed 4 bases and J shed 0 bases, with 17 bases lying between them. This chain's CDR3 is CASSSPTFAESTDTQYF. CDR3 DNA sequence: TGTGCCAGCAGTTCCCCTACGTTTGCGGAGAGCACAGATACGCAGTATTTT.

This clonotype was seen only once. The chain has TRBV7-9 and TRBJ2-7; the match to TRBD2 covers 7 bases. Germline CDR1 is SEHNR and CDR2 is FQNEAQ (reference sequence). The CDR3 length is 13 residues. V was pared by 5 bases and J by 6 bases, with 7 bases of the junction left unmatched. CDR3 nucleotide sequence: TGTGCCAGCAGCGCCCGGACTAGTCGCGAGCAGTACTTC. Its translation is CASSARTSREQYF.

Notes on this clonotype: The junction does not match germline at one end; this may be a read error. V usage is TRBV7-9 and J usage is TRBJ2-7; D perhaps matches TRBD1 (5 bases). Germline V gene lookup returns CDR1 SEHNR and CDR2 FQNEAQ (reference sequence). The CDR3 extends over 17 amino acids. The CDR3 DNA reads TGTGCCGGCAGCTTAGGCAGGGTACAGCTATCATCTTACGAGCAGTACTTC. This encodes CAGSLGRVQLSSYEQYF.

This clonotype was observed a few times. V gene TRBV15 combines with J gene TRBJ2-1; 9 bases map to TRBD2. The germline gives CDR1 LNHNV, CDR2 YYDKDF (reference sequence). The ends lost 2 bases at V and 8 bases at J; junction bases unmatched: 10. The CDR3 is 16 amino acids. The CDR3 nucleotides read TGTGCCACCAGCAGAAAGGGGACTAGCCCGCGGGATGAGCAGTTCTTC. It yields the protein CATSRKGTSPRDEQFF.

This clonotype was recorded once. DNA of the CDR3: TGCAGTGCACAAAGACTAGCGGGGGGTGCAGGTGATACGCAGTATTTT. Translation: CSAQRLAGGAGDTQYF. The V gene is TRBV20-1, the J gene TRBJ2-3; TRBD2 matches at 13 bases. The germline gives CDR1 DFQATT, CDR2 SNEGSKA (reference sequence). The CDR3 runs 16 residues. V trimming: 6 bases; J trimming: 6 bases; junction bases outside the gene matches: 12.

The table lists this clonotype with a few counts. The chain couples TRBV20-1 to TRBJ1-2; TRBD1 is a possible D gene (5 bases). This CDR3 has 14 amino acids. Trimming took 6 bases from V and 6 from J, leaving 20 bases between them. Per germline, CDR1 DFQATT and CDR2 SNEGSKA (reference sequence). The CDR3 region is CSAVQGPLLDGYTF. The DNA for the CDR3 is TGCAGTGCAGTTCAGGGACCGTTACTCGATGGCTACACCTTC.

The chain links TRBV9 to TRBJ2-5; the D is unclear. CDR1 SGDLS and CDR2 YYNGEE come from the germline V gene. The CDR3 runs to 17 residues. V dropped 0 bases and J dropped 0 bases, with 15 bases sitting between them. The CDR3 nucleotides are TGTGCCAGCAGCGTAGGATGGGAAGCTGAGTACCAAGAGACCCAGTACTTC. Protein sequence: CASSVGWEAEYQETQYF.

The rearrangement uses TRBV3-1 and TRBJ2-1; D is unclear. The V and J ends lost 1 base and 3 bases respectively, with 13 bases between them. Per the germline V gene, CDR1 is LGHDT and CDR2 is YNNKEL (reference sequence). The CDR3 sequence is 16 residues long. The CDR3 reads CASSQGASVGYNEQFF. CDR3 DNA sequence: TGTGCCAGCAGCCAAGGAGCCAGTGTGGGCTACAATGAGCAGTTCTTC.

This chain joins TRBV20-1 and TRBJ2-1, with TRBD2 matching over 10 bases. Looked up from germline, CDR1 is DFQATT and CDR2 is SNEGSKA (reference sequence). V lost 3 bases to trimming and J lost 4 bases; unmatched junction nucleotides: 9. The CDR3 runs to 16 residues. In nucleotides, the CDR3 is TGCAGTGCTAGGGCTAGCGGGGGTCTCAATTACAATGAGCAGTTCTTC. Residues: CSARASGGLNYNEQFF.

A single count supports this clonotype. The rearrangement joins TRBV20-1 to TRBJ1-5, with TRBD1 matching 10 bases. This CDR3 contains 15 residues. The J segment lost 0 bases and the V segment lost 5 bases, leaving 4 bases of the junction unmatched. From germline, CDR1 is DFQATT and CDR2 SNEGSKA (reference sequence). The DNA of the CDR3 is TGCAGTGCTGGGACAGGGGTCTATAGCAATCAGCCCCAGCATTTT. This codes for CSAGTGVYSNQPQHF.

The chain carries TRBV10-3 and TRBJ1-5, with TRBD1 matching 7 bases. V gave up 5 bases and J gave up 2 bases; unmatched junction bases: 3. The CDR3 is 14 residues long. Germline assignment: CDR1 ENHRY and CDR2 SYGVKD. The CDR3 sequence: CAISLGTGNQPQHF. CDR3 sequence (DNA): TGTGCCATCAGTCTTGGGACAGGCAATCAGCCCCAGCATTTT.

The sample holds a few counts of this clonotype. The chain employs TRBV6-1 and TRBJ1-5, with TRBD1 matching over 8 bases. CDR3 length: 16 amino acids. Per germline, CDR1 MNHNS and CDR2 SASEGT. The ends lost 1 base at V and 3 bases at J; junction bases unmatched: 5. The CDR3 protein is CASSEGEGQANQPQHF. In nucleotides, the CDR3 is TGTGCCAGCAGTGAAGGGGAGGGACAGGCCAATCAGCCCCAGCATTTT.

This CDR3 reads CASSEIHTGSGYTF. DNA for the CDR3: TGTGCCAGCAGTGAAATTCATACAGGCTCGGGCTACACCTTC. The rearrangement links TRBV25-1 to TRBJ1-2, with TRBD1 as a possible D gene (5 bases). With 2 bases removed from V and 8 bases from J, the gap between germline ends came to 15 bases. CDR3 length: 14 residues. Germline CDR1 is MGHDK and CDR2 is SYGVNS.

This clonotype was observed a single time. The V gene is TRBV19, the J gene TRBJ2-1, with TRBD2 matching 8 bases. Germline V gives CDR1 LNHDA, CDR2 SQIVND (reference sequence). Trimming removed 4 bases from V and 8 bases from J; junction bases left unmatched: 7. The CDR3 runs to 14 residues. The CDR3 nucleotides read TGTGCCAGTAGTAGAGGGCGGGAGGCATATGAGCAGTTCTTC. It is translated as CASSRGREAYEQFF.

Concerning this clonotype: Relative to the germline gene, one junction end is altered; a read error may explain this. The chain employs TRBV3-1 and TRBJ2-4; 12 nucleotides match TRBD1. This CDR3 has 15 amino acids. The germline CDR1 and CDR2 sequences are LGHDT and YNNKEL (reference sequence). The CDR3 loop is CACSGGTGGKYERYF. The CDR3 DNA is TGTGCCTGCAGCGGAGGGACAGGGGGCAAATACGAGCGGTACTTC.

The V gene is TRBV12-3 or TRBV12-4, the J gene TRBJ2-5, with D possibly being TRBD2 (5 bases). The V gene lost 3 bases and the J gene lost 9 bases, with 11 bases spanning the gap. The CDR3 covers 12 residues. This CDR3 is CASSFLARAQYF. CDR3 DNA sequence: TGTGCCAGCAGTTTTCTGGCGCGGGCCCAGTACTTC.

The chain employs TRBV9 and TRBJ1-4; tentatively, D is TRBD1 (6 bases). Trimming removed 8 bases at V and 3 bases at J, with 11 bases between. The CDR3 is 13 amino acids. Per germline, CDR1 SGDLS and CDR2 YYNGEE. This CDR3 is CASTYRANEKLFF. The CDR3 coding sequence is TGTGCCAGTACATACAGGGCTAATGAAAAACTGTTTTTT.

CDR3 sequence: CASSGAGGTYNEQFF. DNA of the CDR3: TGTGCCAGCAGTGGGGCTGGCGGGACCTACAATGAGCAGTTCTTC. The chain has TRBV6-2 or TRBV6-3 and TRBJ2-1; TRBD2 might be the D (6 bases). V lost 5 bases, J lost 2 bases, and 13 bases lay in between. The CDR3 contains 15 residues. Per the germline V gene, CDR1 is MNHEY and CDR2 is SVGEGT.

This clonotype was recorded once. V and J are TRBV6-1 and TRBJ2-5; weak D call: TRBD1 (6 bases). The J call is in doubt because the DNA end fits TRBJ2-7 better. The CDR3 is made up of 13 amino acids. Germline V gene data show CDR1 as MNHNS and CDR2 as SASEGT. The CDR3 nucleotides read TGTGCCAGCAGTGAGGACTGGGGGCGCGAGCAGTACGTC. Translated: CASSEDWGREQYV.